This T cell receptor (beta chain) was found in a study of blood T cell repertoires in COVID-19. Study-level background: Whether acute or convalescent, the COVID-19 samples came from the United States, Italy and Spain.

In the original analysis: Counts of nucleated cells, estimated from reference gene primer amplification, were obtained. The table came from immunoSEQ multiplex PCR; TCRdb's copy has only in-frame clones and leaves some out. V and J calls and clone size follow that table, whereas D and trimming were derived from the DNA. The data show 50,000 to 70,000 clones, about nine tenths seen once. Germline V gene data show CDR1 as MNHEY and CDR2 as SMNVEV (reference sequence). The CDR3 consists of 15 residues. The V and J ends lost 0 bases and 5 bases, in that order; junction bases with no gene match: 3. Material: peripheral blood. The chain employs TRBV27 and TRBJ2-2; 7 nucleotides match TRBD1. This receptor was taken from a human donor with active COVID-19. The donor label of this sample is uncertain. CDR3: CASSLSTGVTGELFF. CDR3 bases: TGTGCCAGCAGTTTATCCACAGGGGTAACCGGGGAGCTGTTTTTT.